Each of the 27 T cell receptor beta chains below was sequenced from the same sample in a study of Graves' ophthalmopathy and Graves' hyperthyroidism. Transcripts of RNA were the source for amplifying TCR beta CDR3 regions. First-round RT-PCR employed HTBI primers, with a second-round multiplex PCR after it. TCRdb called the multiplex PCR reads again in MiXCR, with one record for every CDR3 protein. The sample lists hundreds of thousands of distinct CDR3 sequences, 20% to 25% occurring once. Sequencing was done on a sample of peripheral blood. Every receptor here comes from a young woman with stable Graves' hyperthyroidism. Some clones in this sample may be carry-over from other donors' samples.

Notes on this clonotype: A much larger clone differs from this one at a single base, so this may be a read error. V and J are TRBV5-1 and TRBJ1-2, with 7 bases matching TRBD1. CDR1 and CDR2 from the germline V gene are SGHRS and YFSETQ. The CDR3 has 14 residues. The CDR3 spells CASSLETGDYGFTF. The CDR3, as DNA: TGCGCCAGCAGCTTAGAAACAGGGGACTATGGCTTCACCTTC.

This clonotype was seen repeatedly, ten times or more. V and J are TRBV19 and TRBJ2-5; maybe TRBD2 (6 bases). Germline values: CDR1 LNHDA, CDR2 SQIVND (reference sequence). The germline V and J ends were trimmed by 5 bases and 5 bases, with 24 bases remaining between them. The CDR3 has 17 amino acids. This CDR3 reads CASSADGLPRGGETQYF. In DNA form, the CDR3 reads TGTGCCAGTAGTGCGGACGGACTACCGAGGGGCGGGGAGACCCAGTACTTC.

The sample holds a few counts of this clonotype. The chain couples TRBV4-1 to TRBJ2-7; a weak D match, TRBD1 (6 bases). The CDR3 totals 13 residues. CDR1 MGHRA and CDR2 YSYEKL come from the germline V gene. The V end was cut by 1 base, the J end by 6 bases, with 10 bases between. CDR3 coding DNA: TGCGCCAGCAGCCAAGTGTCAGGGGCCGAGCAGTACTTC. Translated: CASSQVSGAEQYF.

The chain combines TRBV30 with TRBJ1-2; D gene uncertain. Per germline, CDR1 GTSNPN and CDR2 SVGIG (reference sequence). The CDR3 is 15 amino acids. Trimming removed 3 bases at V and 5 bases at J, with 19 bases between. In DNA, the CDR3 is TGTGCCTGGAGGGATCCCCAGACCACAACATATGGCTACACCTTC. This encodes CAWRDPQTTTYGYTF.

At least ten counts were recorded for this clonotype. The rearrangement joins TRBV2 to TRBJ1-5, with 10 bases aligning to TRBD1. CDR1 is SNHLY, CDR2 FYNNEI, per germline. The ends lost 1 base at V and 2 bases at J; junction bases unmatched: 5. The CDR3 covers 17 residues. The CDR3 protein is CASSEGGQGRGNQPQHF. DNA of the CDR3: TGTGCCAGCAGTGAAGGGGGACAGGGGCGGGGCAATCAGCCCCAGCATTTT.

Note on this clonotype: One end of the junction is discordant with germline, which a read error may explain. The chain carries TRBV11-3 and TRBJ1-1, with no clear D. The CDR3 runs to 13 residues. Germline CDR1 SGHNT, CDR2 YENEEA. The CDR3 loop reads CPSSLRVNTEAFF. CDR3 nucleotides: TGTCCCAGCAGCTTAAGAGTGAACACTGAAGCTTTCTTT.

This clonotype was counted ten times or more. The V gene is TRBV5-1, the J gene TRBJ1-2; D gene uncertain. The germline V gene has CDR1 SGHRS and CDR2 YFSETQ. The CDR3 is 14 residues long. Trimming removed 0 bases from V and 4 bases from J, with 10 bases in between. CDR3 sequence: CASSLGPRSYGYTF. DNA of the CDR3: TGCGCCAGCAGCTTGGGACCTAGGAGCTATGGCTACACCTTC.

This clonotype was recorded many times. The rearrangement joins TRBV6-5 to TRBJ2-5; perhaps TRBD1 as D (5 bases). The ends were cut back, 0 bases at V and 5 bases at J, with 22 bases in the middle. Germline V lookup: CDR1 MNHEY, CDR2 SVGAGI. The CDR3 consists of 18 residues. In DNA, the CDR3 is TGTGCCAGCAGTTACTCGATGGAACAGGTATCAGCGAACGAGACCCAGTACTTC. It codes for CASSYSMEQVSANETQYF.

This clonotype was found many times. The CDR3 is CASGMTGGDLRYGYTF. CDR3 nucleotide sequence: TGTGCTAGTGGCATGACAGGGGGCGACCTAAGATATGGCTACACCTTC. V gene TRBV12-5 combines with J gene TRBJ1-2; TRBD1 matches at 10 bases. With V trimmed by 6 bases and J by 5 bases, 12 bases remained unmatched. CDR3 length: 16 residues. Germline assignment: CDR1 LGHNT and CDR2 FRNRAP.

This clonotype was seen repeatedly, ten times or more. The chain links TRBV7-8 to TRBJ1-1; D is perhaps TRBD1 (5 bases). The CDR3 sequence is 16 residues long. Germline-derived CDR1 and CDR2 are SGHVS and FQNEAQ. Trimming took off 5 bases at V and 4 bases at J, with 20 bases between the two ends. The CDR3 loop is CASSLTEPDIPTEAFF. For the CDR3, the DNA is TGTGCCAGCAGCCTAACCGAACCGGACATACCCACTGAAGCTTTCTTT. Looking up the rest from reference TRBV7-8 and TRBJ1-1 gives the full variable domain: GAGVSQSPRYKVAKRGQDVALRCDPISGHVSLFWYQQALGQGPEFLTYFQNEAQLDKSGLPSDRFFAERPEGSVSTLKIQRTQQEDSAVYLCASSLTEPDIPTEAFFGQGTRLTVV.

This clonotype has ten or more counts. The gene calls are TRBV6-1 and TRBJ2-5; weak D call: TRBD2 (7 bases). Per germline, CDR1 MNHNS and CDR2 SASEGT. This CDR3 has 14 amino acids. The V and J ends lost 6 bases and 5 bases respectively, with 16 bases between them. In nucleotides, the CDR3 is TGTGCCAGCAGCCCCCACAGGGAGGGGGAGACCCAGTACTTC. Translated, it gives CASSPHREGETQYF.

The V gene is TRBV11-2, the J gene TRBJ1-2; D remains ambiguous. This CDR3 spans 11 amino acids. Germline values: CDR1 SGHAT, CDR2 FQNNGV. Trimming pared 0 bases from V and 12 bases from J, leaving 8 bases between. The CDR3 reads CASSLDRQNTF. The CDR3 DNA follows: TGTGCCAGCAGCTTAGATCGCCAGAACACCTTC.

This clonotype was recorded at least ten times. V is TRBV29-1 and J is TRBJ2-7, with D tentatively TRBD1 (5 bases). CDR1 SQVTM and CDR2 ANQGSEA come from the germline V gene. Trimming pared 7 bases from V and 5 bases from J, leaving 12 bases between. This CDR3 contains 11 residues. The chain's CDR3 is CSARLDNEQYF. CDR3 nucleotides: TGCAGCGCCCGTCTGGACAACGAGCAGTACTTC.

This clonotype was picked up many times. As DNA, the CDR3 is TGTGCCAGCAGTAACCGGGGGACTAACTATGGCTACACCTTC. Encoded protein: CASSNRGTNYGYTF. The V and J genes are TRBV2 and TRBJ1-2, with a tentative D call TRBD1 (5 bases). Germline CDR1 and CDR2: SNHLY and FYNNEI. Deletions cut 5 bases from V and 0 bases from J, with 10 bases between. This CDR3 is 14 amino acids long.

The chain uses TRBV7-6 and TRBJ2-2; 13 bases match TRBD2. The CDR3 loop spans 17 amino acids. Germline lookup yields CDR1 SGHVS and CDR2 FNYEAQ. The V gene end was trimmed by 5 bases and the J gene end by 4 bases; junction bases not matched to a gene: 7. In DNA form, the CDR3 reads TGTGCCAGCAGCCTACTAGCGGGGGGGCCTGGCACCGGGGAGCTGTTTTTT. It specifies CASSLLAGGPGTGELFF.

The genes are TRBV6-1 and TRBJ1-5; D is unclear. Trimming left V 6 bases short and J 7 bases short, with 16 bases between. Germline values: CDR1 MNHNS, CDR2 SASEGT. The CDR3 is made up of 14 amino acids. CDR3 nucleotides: TGTGCCAGCAGACCCGACGGTGTGGGACAGCCCCAGCATTTT. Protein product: CASRPDGVGQPQHF.

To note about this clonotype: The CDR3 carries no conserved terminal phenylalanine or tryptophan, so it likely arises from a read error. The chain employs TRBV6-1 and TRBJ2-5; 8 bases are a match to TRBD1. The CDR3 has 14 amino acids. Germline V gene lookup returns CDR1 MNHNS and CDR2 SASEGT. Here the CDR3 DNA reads TGTGCCAGCGTCCGACAGGGGATGGGAGAGTCCCAGTACTGC. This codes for CASVRQGMGESQYC.

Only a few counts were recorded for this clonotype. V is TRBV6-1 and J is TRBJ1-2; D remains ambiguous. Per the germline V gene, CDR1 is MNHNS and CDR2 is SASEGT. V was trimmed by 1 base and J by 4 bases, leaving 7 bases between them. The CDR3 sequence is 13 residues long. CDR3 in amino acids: CASSEGDVYGYTF. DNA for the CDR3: TGTGCCAGCAGTGAAGGGGATGTCTATGGCTACACCTTC.

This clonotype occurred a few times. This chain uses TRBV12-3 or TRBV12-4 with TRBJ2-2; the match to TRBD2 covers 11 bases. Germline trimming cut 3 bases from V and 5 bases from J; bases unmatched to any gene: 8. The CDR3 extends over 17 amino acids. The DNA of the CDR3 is TGTGCCAGCAGTTTGCAGCTAGCGGGAGGAGATACCGGGGAGCTGTTTTTT. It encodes CASSLQLAGGDTGELFF.

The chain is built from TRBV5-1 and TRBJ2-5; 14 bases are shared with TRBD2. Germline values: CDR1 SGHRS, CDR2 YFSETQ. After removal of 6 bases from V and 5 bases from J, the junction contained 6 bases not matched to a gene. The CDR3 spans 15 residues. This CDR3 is CASTGTSGRGETQYF. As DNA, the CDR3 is TGCGCCAGCACAGGGACTAGCGGGAGAGGCGAGACCCAGTACTTC.

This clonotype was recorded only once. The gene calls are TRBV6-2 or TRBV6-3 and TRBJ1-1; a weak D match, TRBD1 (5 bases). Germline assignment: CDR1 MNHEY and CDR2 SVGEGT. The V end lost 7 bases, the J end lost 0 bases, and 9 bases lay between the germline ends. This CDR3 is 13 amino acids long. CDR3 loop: CASNRGVNTEAFF. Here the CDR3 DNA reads TGTGCCAGCAACAGAGGGGTGAACACTGAAGCTTTCTTT.

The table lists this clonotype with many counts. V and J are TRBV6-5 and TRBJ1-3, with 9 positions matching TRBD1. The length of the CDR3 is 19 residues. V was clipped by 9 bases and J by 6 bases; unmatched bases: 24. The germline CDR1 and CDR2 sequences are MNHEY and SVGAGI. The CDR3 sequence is CASRPWTGEVPGPENTIYF. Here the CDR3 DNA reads TGTGCCAGTCGGCCTTGGACAGGGGAAGTCCCGGGGCCTGAAAACACCATATATTTT.

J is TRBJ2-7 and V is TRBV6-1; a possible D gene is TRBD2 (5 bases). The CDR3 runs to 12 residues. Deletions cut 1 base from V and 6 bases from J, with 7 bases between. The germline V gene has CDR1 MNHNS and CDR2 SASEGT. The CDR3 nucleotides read TGTGCCAGCAGTGAAGGGGAGAGCGAGCAGTACTTC. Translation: CASSEGESEQYF.

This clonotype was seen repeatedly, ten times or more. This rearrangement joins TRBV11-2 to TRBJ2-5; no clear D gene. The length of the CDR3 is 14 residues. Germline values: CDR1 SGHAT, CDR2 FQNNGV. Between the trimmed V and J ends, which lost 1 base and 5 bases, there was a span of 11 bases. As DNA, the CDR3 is TGTGCCAGCAGCTTAGTAGCCAGGCAGGAGACCCAGTACTTC. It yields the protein CASSLVARQETQYF.

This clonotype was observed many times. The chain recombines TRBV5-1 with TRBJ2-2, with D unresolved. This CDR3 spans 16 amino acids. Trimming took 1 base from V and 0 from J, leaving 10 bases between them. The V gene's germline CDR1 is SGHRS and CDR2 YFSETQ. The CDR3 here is CASSLPSSTNTGELFF. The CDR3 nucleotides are TGCGCCAGCAGCTTGCCCTCTTCTACGAACACCGGGGAGCTGTTTTTT.

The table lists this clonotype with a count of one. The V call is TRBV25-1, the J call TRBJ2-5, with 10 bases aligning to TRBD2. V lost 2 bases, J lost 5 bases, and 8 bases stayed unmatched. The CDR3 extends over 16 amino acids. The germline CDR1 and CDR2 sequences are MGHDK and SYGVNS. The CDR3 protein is CASSEGASGRWETQYF. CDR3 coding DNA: TGTGCCAGCAGTGAAGGGGCTAGCGGGAGATGGGAGACCCAGTACTTC.

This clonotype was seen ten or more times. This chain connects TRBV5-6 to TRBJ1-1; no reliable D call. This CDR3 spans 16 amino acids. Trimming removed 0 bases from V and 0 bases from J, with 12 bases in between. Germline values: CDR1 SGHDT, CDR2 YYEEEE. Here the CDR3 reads CASSLAPYPMNTEAFF. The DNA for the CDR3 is TGTGCCAGCAGCTTGGCTCCGTACCCCATGAACACTGAAGCTTTCTTT.